These 28 T cell receptor beta chains originate from one sample sequenced in a study of blood T cell repertoires in COVID-19. Assay used: immunoSEQ multiplex PCR; TCRdb lists only in-frame clones, some missing. The table has some 100,000 clones, 85% to 90% seen once. The sequencing input was peripheral blood. The receptors shown here come from a man aged 45 to 65 with COVID-19, enrolled during active disease.

The rearrangement uses TRBV24-1 and TRBJ2-3; D not certain. Germline CDR1 and CDR2: KGHDR and SFDVKD. The length of the CDR3 is 16 residues. Trimming removed 4 bases at V and 4 bases at J, with 17 bases between. CDR3 sequence reads: CATSDAPTGRADTQYF. The CDR3 DNA sequence: TGTGCCACCAGTGACGCGCCCACGGGTAGAGCAGATACGCAGTATTTT.

This chain joins TRBV27 and TRBJ1-2; maybe TRBD1 (5 bases). The germline V gene has CDR1 MNHEY and CDR2 SMNVEV (reference sequence). V was pared by 0 bases and J by 2 bases, with 7 bases between. The CDR3 contains 14 residues. The CDR3: CASSLSTENYGYTF. As DNA, the CDR3 is TGTGCCAGCAGTTTATCGACAGAGAACTATGGCTACACCTTC.

This rearrangement joins TRBV30 to TRBJ1-5, with 9 nucleotides matching TRBD1. Germline lookup yields CDR1 GTSNPN and CDR2 SVGIG (reference sequence). The V gene end was trimmed by 5 bases and the J gene end by 8 bases; junction bases not matched to a gene: 4. The length of the CDR3 is 12 residues. The CDR3 here is CAWGQGSEPQHF. CDR3 nucleotide sequence: TGTGCCTGGGGACAGGGGTCCGAGCCCCAGCATTTT.

This rearrangement joins TRBV24-1 to TRBJ2-7, with 9 bases aligning to TRBD1. CDR1 is KGHDR and CDR2 is SFDVKD in the germline V gene. J was trimmed by 6 bases and V by 3 bases; bases with no gene match: 8. This CDR3 has 15 amino acids. This CDR3 is CATSDGSLTGGEQYF. The CDR3 DNA is TGTGCCACCAGTGATGGGAGCCTGACAGGGGGCGAGCAGTACTTC.

The V call is TRBV20-1, the J call TRBJ2-6; D perhaps matches TRBD1 (5 bases). Germline CDR1 DFQATT, CDR2 SNEGSKA (reference sequence). The CDR3 runs to 17 residues. V was trimmed by 3 bases and J by 0 bases, leaving 15 bases between them. CDR3 sequence reads: CSASGAEPFSGANVLTF. CDR3 nucleotides: TGCAGTGCTAGTGGGGCAGAGCCGTTCTCTGGGGCCAACGTCCTGACTTTC.

The V gene is TRBV7-2, the J gene TRBJ1-5, with D unresolved. Trimming stripped 5 bases from V and 4 bases from J, with 9 bases between. In germline, CDR1 is SGHTA, CDR2 FQGNSA. The CDR3 totals 13 residues. The CDR3 loop reads CASSPVSNQPQHF. The CDR3 region has the DNA TGTGCCAGCAGCCCAGTCTCGAATCAGCCCCAGCATTTT.

The rearrangement joins TRBV4-2 to TRBJ2-3, with 9 positions matching TRBD2. After removal of 1 base from V and 4 bases from J, the junction contained 6 bases not matched to a gene. In germline, CDR1 is LGHNA, CDR2 YNFKEQ. CDR3 length equals 16 residues. Here the CDR3 reads CASSQAGRGGPDTQYF. As DNA, the CDR3 is TGTGCCAGCAGCCAAGCAGGGCGGGGGGGCCCAGATACGCAGTATTTT.

This sequence joins TRBV9 and TRBJ1-2; possible D gene TRBD1, 6 bases. V was pared by 0 bases and J by 4 bases, with 16 bases between. Germline loops: CDR1 SGDLS, CDR2 YYNGEE. The CDR3 contains 16 residues. CDR3 sequence: CASSVAGGQGIYGYTF. DNA for the CDR3: TGTGCCAGCAGCGTAGCGGGGGGGCAGGGAATCTATGGCTACACCTTC.

This clone occurred once. The chain recombines TRBV19 with TRBJ1-4; TRBD1 agrees at 7 bases. V was pared by 2 bases and J by 2 bases, with 11 bases of the junction left unmatched. CDR3 length: 18 residues. Looked up from germline, CDR1 is LNHDA and CDR2 is SQIVND (reference sequence). The DNA for the CDR3 is TGTGCCAGTAGTATAAAACAAGGGGGCGAAGGGACTAATGAAAAACTGTTTTTT. Its protein product is CASSIKQGGEGTNEKLFF.

V and J are TRBV30 and TRBJ1-1; D is unresolved. The CDR3 has 12 residues. The V and J ends lost 1 base and 6 bases respectively, with 9 bases between them. Germline assignment: CDR1 GTSNPN and CDR2 SVGIG (reference sequence). The CDR3 nucleotides are TGTGCCTGGAGTGGGGGAGGGTCTGAAGCTTTCTTT. Its translation is CAWSGGGSEAFF.

This clone was observed once. This sequence joins TRBV18 and TRBJ1-1; D gene unclear. V lost 4 bases, J lost 4 bases, and 16 bases lay in between. Per germline, CDR1 KGHSH and CDR2 LQKENI. The CDR3 runs to 15 residues. The CDR3 coding sequence is TGTGCCAGCTCACGCAACTCTAACTCGGGCACTGAAGCTTTCTTT. It specifies CASSRNSNSGTEAFF.

The chain employs TRBV28 and TRBJ2-2; D not resolved. The germline V gene encodes CDR1 MDHEN and CDR2 SYDVKM. V was shortened by 6 bases and J by 1 base, with 6 bases between the two germline ends. The CDR3 has 13 amino acids. The CDR3 loop reads CASRRQNTGELFF. CDR3 bases: TGTGCCAGCAGGCGACAGAACACCGGGGAGCTGTTTTTT.

The genes are TRBV11-2 and TRBJ2-7, with a weak D call TRBD1 (6 bases). Germline assignment: CDR1 SGHAT and CDR2 FQNNGV. The CDR3 is made up of 15 amino acids. V shed 9 bases and J shed 2 bases, with 20 bases lying between them. CDR3 residues: CASRGVQGRPYEQYF. The CDR3 nucleotides are TGTGCCAGTAGGGGCGTCCAGGGGCGACCCTACGAGCAGTACTTC.

The rearrangement joins TRBV28 to TRBJ2-6, with unresolved D. CDR3 length equals 14 residues. V was shortened by 7 bases and J by 0 bases, with 7 bases between the two germline ends. Germline CDR1 is MDHEN and CDR2 is SYDVKM. The CDR3 sequence: CASTQDSGANVLTF. The DNA of the CDR3 is TGTGCCAGCACGCAGGACTCTGGGGCCAACGTCCTGACTTTC.

The chain recombines TRBV10-3 with TRBJ2-7, with D unclear. Per the germline V gene, CDR1 is ENHRY and CDR2 is SYGVKD. This CDR3 spans 13 amino acids. V gave up 6 bases and J gave up 2 bases, with 11 bases separating them. The CDR3 reads CAIRGRRTYEQYF. CDR3 DNA sequence: TGTGCCATCAGGGGCAGGCGAACCTACGAGCAGTACTTC.

The chain has TRBV7-8 and TRBJ2-3, with 7 bases aligning to TRBD1. This CDR3 comprises 16 residues. The trim removed 2 bases at V and 4 bases at J, leaving 9 bases unmatched. Looked up from germline, CDR1 is SGHVS and CDR2 is FQNEAQ. The CDR3 loop is CASSLQTGSDADTQYF. The CDR3 nucleotides read TGTGCCAGCAGCTTACAGACAGGGTCAGATGCAGATACGCAGTATTTT. Supplemented by reference TRBV7-8 and TRBJ2-3, the full variable domain reads GAGVSQSPRYKVAKRGQDVALRCDPISGHVSLFWYQQALGQGPEFLTYFQNEAQLDKSGLPSDRFFAERPEGSVSTLKIQRTQQEDSAVYLCASSLQTGSDADTQYFGPGTRLTVL.

This chain links TRBV3-1 (or the pseudogene TRBV3-2) with TRBJ1-1, with 9 bases fitting TRBD1. In germline, CDR1 is LGHDT, CDR2 YNNKEL (reference sequence). Trimming removed 4 bases from V and 4 bases from J; junction bases left unmatched: 4. The CDR3 spans 14 residues. This CDR3 reads CASSPQGAGTEAFF. CDR3 DNA: TGTGCCAGCAGCCCACAGGGGGCGGGCACTGAAGCTTTCTTT.

The V call is TRBV7-2, the J call TRBJ2-3, with TRBD1 as a possible D gene (6 bases). Trimming left V 0 bases short and J 0 bases short, with 10 bases between. The length of the CDR3 is 16 residues. Germline V CDR1 and CDR2: SGHTA, FQGNSA. The CDR3 nucleotides are TGTGCCAGCAGCTTAGCGTCAGGGGCAAGCACAGATACGCAGTATTTT. The encoded protein is CASSLASGASTDTQYF.

The table lists this clone with a few counts. The CDR3 protein is CASSSRVAGPYEQYF. In DNA form, the CDR3 reads TGTGCCAGCAGCTCCCGTGTAGCGGGGCCCTACGAGCAGTACTTC. The chain recombines TRBV9 with TRBJ2-7; 8 bases agree with TRBD2. This CDR3 has 15 residues. With V trimmed by 4 bases and J by 2 bases, 8 bases remained unmatched. Germline CDR1 is SGDLS and CDR2 is YYNGEE.

V and J are TRBV28 and TRBJ1-2; a possible D gene is TRBD1 (5 bases). The CDR3 is made up of 15 amino acids. Germline assignment: CDR1 MDHEN and CDR2 SYDVKM. The ends were cut back, 2 bases at V and 1 base at J, with 11 bases in the middle. CDR3 sequence (DNA): TGTGCCAGCAGTTTAGGGGGGGTGGATAACTATGGCTACACCTTC. This gives the protein CASSLGGVDNYGYTF.

The rearrangement uses TRBV7-9 and TRBJ1-2; D possibly corresponds to TRBD1 (6 bases). V lost 2 bases and J lost 3, with 10 bases in between. CDR3 length equals 14 residues. The germline V gene has CDR1 SEHNR and CDR2 FQNEAQ (reference sequence). The CDR3 spells CASSLRSGDYGYTF. The CDR3 DNA follows: TGTGCCAGCAGCTTAAGGTCAGGGGACTATGGCTACACCTTC.

V gene TRBV2 combines with J gene TRBJ1-1; 8 bases map to TRBD1. This CDR3 comprises 13 residues. Germline V lookup: CDR1 SNHLY, CDR2 FYNNEI. Germline trimming cut 10 bases from V and 2 bases from J; bases unmatched to any gene: 6. The CDR3 loop is CATGGGGNTEAFF. CDR3 nucleotides: TGTGCCACAGGGGGCGGTGGAAACACTGAAGCTTTCTTT.

The rearrangement uses TRBV13 and TRBJ1-3; the match to TRBD1 covers 8 bases. This CDR3 has 14 amino acids. CDR1 is PRHDT and CDR2 is FYEKMQ in the germline V gene (reference sequence). The V and J ends lost 6 bases and 9 bases, in that order; junction bases with no gene match: 10. This chain's CDR3 is CASSFRDRGGTIYF. The CDR3 bases are TGTGCCAGCAGTTTTCGCGACAGGGGCGGCACCATATATTTT.

The V call is TRBV18, the J call TRBJ2-7; weak D call: TRBD2 (6 bases). The CDR3 has 16 residues. CDR1 and CDR2 from the germline V gene are KGHSH and LQKENI. Trimming cost V 3 bases and J 0 bases, with 15 bases left between them. This chain's CDR3 is CASSPFAAGFSYEQYF. The CDR3 nucleotides are TGTGCCAGCTCACCCTTTGCCGCGGGGTTCTCCTACGAGCAGTACTTC. The full variable domain, completed using reference TRBV18 and TRBJ2-7, is NAGVMQNPRHLVRRRGQEARLRCSPMKGHSHVYWYRQLPEEGLKFMVYLQKENIIDESGMPKERFSAEFPKEGPSILRIQQVVRGDSAAYFCASSPFAAGFSYEQYFGPGTRLTVT.

CDR3 residues: CAWSVPPANYGYTF. As DNA, the CDR3 is TGTGCCTGGAGTGTACCCCCAGCGAACTATGGCTACACCTTC. The chain recombines TRBV30 with TRBJ1-2; D unclear. V was shortened by 0 bases and J by 2 bases, with 10 bases between the two germline ends. The V gene's germline CDR1 is GTSNPN and CDR2 SVGIG (reference sequence). The CDR3 runs to 14 residues.

The chain couples TRBV5-1 to TRBJ2-7, with TRBD1 identical over 10 bases. This CDR3 is 15 amino acids long. After removal of 4 bases from V and 6 bases from J, the junction contained 10 bases not matched to a gene. The V gene's germline CDR1 is SGHRS and CDR2 YFSETQ. The CDR3 is CASSEGTGALGEQYF. CDR3 in DNA: TGCGCCAGCAGCGAAGGGACAGGGGCCCTAGGCGAGCAGTACTTC. The complete variable domain, with remaining parts taken from reference TRBV5-1 and TRBJ2-7, reads KAGVTQTPRYLIKTRGQQVTLSCSPISGHRSVSWYQQTPGQGLQFLFEYFSETQRNKGNFPGRFSGRQFSNSRSEMNVSTLELGDSALYLCASSEGTGALGEQYFGPGTRLTVT.

This chain uses TRBV6-1 with TRBJ1-4; D perhaps matches TRBD1 (6 bases). V gave up 4 bases and J gave up 3 bases, with 15 bases separating them. The CDR3 totals 16 residues. The germline V gene encodes CDR1 MNHNS and CDR2 SASEGT. The CDR3 sequence is CASSGPGGLANEKLFF. CDR3 DNA: TGTGCCAGCAGTGGCCCCGGGGGGCTAGCTAATGAAAAACTGTTTTTT.

The chain combines TRBV6-2 or TRBV6-3 with TRBJ2-7; 10 bases align to TRBD1. The junction had 10 bases not matched to a gene; V was cut back by 2 bases and J by 3 bases. The germline CDR1 and CDR2 sequences are MNHEY and SVGEGT. The CDR3 contains 17 residues. The CDR3 DNA sequence: TGTGCCAGCAGTTACCGGGACAGGGGTCTCGTGATCTACGAGCAGTACTTC. It is translated as CASSYRDRGLVIYEQYF.